The 4 T cell receptor beta chains listed next were all sequenced from one sample in a study of blood T cells in healthy people across ages. A J-beta primer mix and a sample-barcoded 5' primer were used in a second PCR of roughly 6 to 11 cycles. TCRdb processed the 5' RACE reads anew with MiXCR; each CDR3 protein has one entry. The data show about 1.7 million distinct CDR3 sequences, 28% seen once. The sample consisted of blood. The receptors derive from a woman under 40 in good health.

The chain links TRBV12-3 or TRBV12-4 to TRBJ2-1; D is ambiguous. Between the trimmed V and J ends, which lost 6 bases and 10 bases, there was a span of 10 bases. CDR3 length equals 11 residues. The CDR3, as DNA: TGTGCCAGCAGGGCCTCATACGAGCAGTTCTTC. It codes for CASRASYEQFF.

The CDR3 coding sequence is TGTGCCAGCAGCTTAGGGCGACAGCTCAATGAGCAGTTCTTC. It encodes CASSLGRQLNEQFF. The chain recombines TRBV13 with TRBJ2-1; tentatively, D is TRBD1 (5 bases). The CDR3 has 14 residues. Germline CDR1 and CDR2: PRHDT and FYEKMQ (reference sequence). The germline V and J ends were trimmed by 0 bases and 6 bases, with 9 bases remaining between them.

The J gene is TRBJ2-1, the V gene TRBV7-9, with D possibly being TRBD1 (6 bases). The V gene's germline CDR1 is SEHNR and CDR2 FQNEAQ (reference sequence). Trimming took 3 bases from V and 8 from J, leaving 14 bases between them. CDR3 size: 14 residues. The CDR3 region is CASSFLQGAHEQFF. The CDR3 DNA follows: TGTGCCAGCAGCTTTTTACAGGGAGCCCATGAGCAGTTCTTC.

A note on this clonotype: The junction does not match germline at one end; this may be a read error. The V and J genes are TRBV3-1 and TRBJ2-2; a weak D match, TRBD2 (6 bases). The CDR3 consists of 16 residues. CDR1 and CDR2 (germline): LGHDT, YNNKEL (reference sequence). CDR3 nucleotides: TGTGCCAGCAGCCAACTCGGGACTTCGAAAACCGGGGAGCTGTTTTTT. Translation gives CASSQLGTSKTGELFF.